Shown below are 6 T cell receptor beta chains from a single sample sequenced in a study of T cells in localized non-small cell lung cancer. Assay: immunoSEQ multiplex PCR; the TCRdb copy retains only in-frame clones and omits some. The sample has 130,000 or so clones, approximately 88% seen once. This specimen was peripheral blood, taken before any cancer treatment. These receptors were collected from a female donor older than 55 with stage I lung adenocarcinoma.

The V call is TRBV7-3, the J call TRBJ2-1, with TRBD2 matching 7 bases. Looked up from germline, CDR1 is SGHTA and CDR2 is FQGTGA. This CDR3 spans 18 amino acids. Trimming at V came to 4 bases and at J to 0 bases, leaving 12 bases not matched to a gene. CDR3 nucleotide sequence: TGTGCCAGCAGCTCCCCCGGGACTACGACCGCCTCCTACAATGAGCAGTTCTTC. Residues: CASSSPGTTTASYNEQFF.

This chain uses TRBV18 with TRBJ2-5; 7 bases agree with TRBD2. The length of the CDR3 is 13 residues. The J segment lost 5 bases and the V segment lost 6 bases, leaving 6 bases of the junction unmatched. Germline loops: CDR1 KGHSH, CDR2 LQKENI. For the CDR3, the DNA is TGTGCCAGCTCCGAAATCGGGGGGGAGACCCAGTACTTC. This gives the protein CASSEIGGETQYF.

The rearrangement joins TRBV7-8 to TRBJ2-7; D uncertain. CDR1 and CDR2 from the germline V gene are SGHVS and FQNEAQ. The V end lost 1 base, the J end lost 0 bases, and 7 bases lay between the germline ends. This CDR3 has 14 residues. CDR3 sequence: CASSLVRYSYEQYF. The CDR3 DNA reads as TGTGCCAGCAGCTTAGTCCGGTACTCCTACGAGCAGTACTTC.

The V gene is TRBV6-4, the J gene TRBJ1-2; 8 bases align to TRBD1. The CDR3 covers 15 residues. J lost 2 bases, V lost 3 bases, and 5 bases had no gene match. Germline assignment: CDR1 MRHNA and CDR2 SNTAGT. CDR3 nucleotides: TGTGCCAGCAGTGAATTTGGGGACAGGAACTATGGCTACACCTTC. This sequence encodes CASSEFGDRNYGYTF.

The V gene is TRBV5-4, the J gene TRBJ2-6; D not resolved. Germline assignment: CDR1 SGHNT and CDR2 YYREEE (reference sequence). The germline V and J ends were trimmed by 1 base and 0 bases, with 8 bases remaining between them. CDR3 length: 16 amino acids. The CDR3 is CASSLTQSSGANVLTF. For the CDR3, the DNA is TGTGCCAGCAGCTTGACGCAAAGCTCTGGGGCCAACGTCCTGACTTTC.

This sequence joins TRBV5-1 and TRBJ2-3; possibly TRBD2 for D (5 bases). This CDR3 comprises 13 residues. The V end was cut by 5 bases, the J end by 3 bases, with 10 bases between. Germline CDR1 and CDR2: SGHRS and YFSETQ. The CDR3 is CASSSERTDTQYF. The CDR3 coding sequence is TGCGCCAGCAGTAGCGAGAGGACAGATACGCAGTATTTT. Variable domain in full (rest from reference TRBV5-1 and TRBJ2-3): KAGVTQTPRYLIKTRGQQVTLSCSPISGHRSVSWYQQTPGQGLQFLFEYFSETQRNKGNFPGRFSGRQFSNSRSEMNVSTLELGDSALYLCASSSERTDTQYFGPGTRLTVL.